The present T cell receptor (beta chain) was sequenced within a study of T cells in Graves' hyperthyroidism and ophthalmopathy. Study-wide points: Peripheral blood also featured most of the thyroid clonotypes expanded above 0.001.

What was amplified from RNA transcripts were TCR beta CDR3 regions. HTBI primers were used for first-round RT-PCR of the TCR CDR3. MiXCR was run by TCRdb on the multiplex PCR reads, yielding one entry per CDR3 protein. Altogether about 420,000 distinct CDR3 sequences are present, around 16% being singletons, with the ten largest covering roughly an eighth. The study excluded patients with uncontrolled infection, other autoimmune disease, pregnancy or lactation. Worth noting for this clonotype: Its matching antigen is unknown.

CDR3 length: 12 amino acids. J lost 7 bases, V lost 3 bases, and 0 bases had no gene match. The germline V gene encodes CDR1 MNHNS and CDR2 SASEGT. This clonotype originated in a woman under 30 with Graves' hyperthyroidism. J is TRBJ2-1 and V is TRBV6-1, with 7 bases aligning to TRBD2. The sequenced sample was blood. The CDR3 loop is CASSEGLNEQFF. CDR3 bases: TGTGCCAGCAGTGAGGGACTAAATGAGCAGTTCTTC.